These 13 T cell receptor beta chains were all obtained from the same sample, sequenced in a study of shared clonotypes between healthy human individuals. Clones were read by immunoSEQ multiplex PCR, and TCRdb kept only the in-frame ones, dropping some. This sample yields roughly 650,000 clones, of which roughly 95% are seen a single time; around 0.1% belongs to the top ten. The naive CD8 subset, CD45RO-negative cells positively selected for CCR7, excluded terminally differentiated effector memory CD45RA+ cells. The material sequenced was naive CD8+ T cells sorted from blood. The origin of the receptors is a woman in her 30s in good health.

The rearrangement joins TRBV10-1 to TRBJ2-1, with 9 positions matching TRBD2. Germline loops: CDR1 WNHNN, CDR2 SYGVQD (reference sequence). The CDR3 consists of 16 residues. V lost 1 base and J lost 3; bases outside the gene matches: 4. CDR3 residues: CASSELGLANYNEQFF. DNA of the CDR3: TGCGCCAGCAGTGAGTTGGGACTAGCTAACTACAATGAGCAGTTCTTC.

This chain joins TRBV5-1 and TRBJ2-1; 13 bases match TRBD2. Unmatched junction bases numbered 4, after V lost 6 bases and J lost 7 bases. CDR1 is SGHRS and CDR2 is YFSETQ in the germline V gene. The CDR3 totals 14 residues. CDR3 nucleotides: TGCGCCAGCATCCGGACTAGCGGGAGTAATGAGCAGTTCTTC. It codes for CASIRTSGSNEQFF. The full variable domain, rest sourced from reference TRBV5-1 and TRBJ2-1, is KAGVTQTPRYLIKTRGQQVTLSCSPISGHRSVSWYQQTPGQGLQFLFEYFSETQRNKGNFPGRFSGRQFSNSRSEMNVSTLELGDSALYLCASIRTSGSNEQFFGPGTRLTVL.

The chain recombines TRBV5-1 with TRBJ2-7; D may match TRBD1 or TRBD2 (5 bases each). The CDR3 sequence is 14 residues long. V gave up 6 bases and J gave up 5 bases, with 18 bases separating them. The germline V gene encodes CDR1 SGHRS and CDR2 YFSETQ. CDR3 sequence reads: CASNRLGDGNEQYF. The CDR3 region has the DNA TGCGCCAGCAACAGGTTGGGGGACGGGAACGAGCAGTACTTC.

The genes are TRBV5-6 and TRBJ2-5; 9 bases map to TRBD2. The J call may be in error: the DNA end matches TRBJ2-7 better. From germline, CDR1 is SGHDT and CDR2 YYEEEE. The CDR3 loop spans 14 amino acids. Written as DNA, the CDR3 is TGTGCCAGCAGCGTTAGCGGGAGATTTGTCGAGCAGTACTTC. Translating gives CASSVSGRFVEQYF.

This clone occurred a few times. The V and J genes are TRBV11-2 and TRBJ2-7; D gene uncertain. The V end lost 5 bases, the J end lost 4 bases, and 12 bases lay between the germline ends. The germline V gene encodes CDR1 SGHAT and CDR2 FQNNGV. The CDR3 is 13 residues long. The CDR3 coding sequence is TGTGCCAGCAGCATCGGGCCGCAATACGAGCAGTACTTC. Translation: CASSIGPQYEQYF.

The chain carries TRBV27 and TRBJ2-5; 8 bases line up with TRBD1. The J call may be wrong; the DNA end is better matched by TRBJ2-7. The CDR3 sequence is 14 residues long. The germline CDR1 and CDR2 sequences are MNHEY and SMNVEV (reference sequence). The CDR3: CASSPTGAGYEQYF. CDR3 DNA sequence: TGTGCCAGCAGTCCGACAGGGGCGGGATACGAGCAGTACTTC.

The genes are TRBV27 and TRBJ2-3, with TRBD2 matching over 11 bases. The CDR3 has 16 amino acids. J gave up 2 bases and V 5 bases, and 6 bases lay outside the gene matches. The germline V gene encodes CDR1 MNHEY and CDR2 SMNVEV (reference sequence). As DNA, the CDR3 is TGTGCCAGCAGTACGGGACTAGCGGTTTACACAGATACGCAGTATTTT. This codes for CASSTGLAVYTDTQYF.

The chain uses TRBV19 and TRBJ1-3, with D possibly being TRBD1 (5 bases). CDR1 is LNHDA and CDR2 is SQIVND in the germline V gene (reference sequence). Trimming cost V 3 bases and J 1 base, with 10 bases left between them. The CDR3 is 15 residues long. CDR3 amino acids: CASSMVGASGNTIYF. The CDR3 nucleotides are TGTGCCAGTAGTATGGTCGGGGCATCTGGAAACACCATATATTTT.

In the case of this clone: The same CDR3 can be traced to other DNA sequences in this sample. This chain links TRBV27 with TRBJ2-7; D is undetermined. Trimming cost V 6 bases and J 0 bases, with 0 bases left between them. CDR3 length: 10 residues. Germline V gives CDR1 MNHEY, CDR2 SMNVEV (reference sequence). DNA for the CDR3: TGTGCCAGCAGCTCCTACGAGCAGTACTTC. Its protein product is CASSSYEQYF.

The chain combines TRBV6-5 with TRBJ2-1; no definite D call. CDR3 length: 15 amino acids. V was trimmed by 0 bases and J by 2 bases, leaving 8 bases between them. CDR1 MNHEY and CDR2 SVGAGI come from the germline V gene. The CDR3 region is CASSYSISAYNEQFF. CDR3 DNA sequence: TGTGCCAGCAGTTACTCGATCTCCGCCTACAATGAGCAGTTCTTC.

This clone was found once. The chain joins TRBV29-1 to TRBJ1-2; 7 nucleotides align to TRBD1. The CDR3 is 13 amino acids. Germline CDR1 reads SQVTM; CDR2 reads ANQGSEA. Trimming at V came to 0 bases and at J to 6 bases, leaving 4 bases not matched to a gene. CDR3 DNA: TGCAGCGTTGAAGAGGAGCAGGGGGATGGCTACACCTTC. Protein: CSVEEEQGDGYTF.

The V gene is TRBV18, the J gene TRBJ2-7; D is undetermined. Germline lookup yields CDR1 KGHSH and CDR2 LQKENI. Trimming took off 0 bases at V and 4 bases at J, with 7 bases between the two ends. CDR3 size: 13 residues. CDR3 region: CASSPPQSYEQYF. The CDR3 DNA follows: TGTGCCAGCTCACCACCGCAGTCGTACGAGCAGTACTTC.

V gene TRBV5-6 combines with J gene TRBJ2-7, with D perhaps TRBD2 (6 bases). Trimming removed 5 bases at V and 6 bases at J, with 15 bases between. This CDR3 spans 13 amino acids. Germline assignment: CDR1 SGHDT and CDR2 YYEEEE. The CDR3 bases are TGTGCCAGCAGATCTAGTGCGGGACGCGAGCAGTACTTC. Translated, it gives CASRSSAGREQYF. Using reference TRBV5-6 and TRBJ2-7 for the parts outside the CDR3, the full variable domain is DAGVTQSPTHLIKTRGQQVTLRCSPKSGHDTVSWYQQALGQGPQFIFQYYEEEERQRGNFPDRFSGHQFPNYSSELNVNALLLGDSALYLCASRSSAGREQYFGPGTRLTVT.